This TCR beta chain derives from a study of blood T cell repertoires in COVID-19. Trimming took 2 bases from V and 5 from J; bases not matched to a gene: 3. The CDR3 runs 14 residues. Per the germline V gene, CDR1 is MDHEN and CDR2 is SYDVKM. Profiled with immunoSEQ multiplex PCR; TCRdb holds only in-frame clones, not every one. The sample includes around 140,000 clones, around 81% of them seen just once. Sample: peripheral blood. The TCR sequence derives from a woman aged 55-75 years with active or convalescent COVID-19. This chain connects TRBV28 to TRBJ1-5; 7 bases line up with TRBD1. CDR3 loop: CASSLRQGDQPQHF. DNA of the CDR3: TGTGCCAGCAGTTTACGACAGGGTGATCAGCCCCAGCATTTT.